The 6 T cell receptor beta chains listed next were all sequenced from one sample in a study of blood T cell repertoires in COVID-19. TCRdb's copy holds only in-frame clones and misses some; the assay was immunoSEQ multiplex PCR. This table holds roughly 150,000 clones, over 80% found once. The sample taken for sequencing was peripheral blood. The receptors stem from a woman of 80 years or more with acute or convalescent COVID-19.

The V gene is TRBV30, the J gene TRBJ2-3; D remains unclear. V was cut by 0 bases and J by 3 bases, with 7 bases left in between. This CDR3 is 13 amino acids long. The germline V gene encodes CDR1 GTSNPN and CDR2 SVGIG (reference sequence). The CDR3 bases are TGTGCCTGGAGTGTACTAACGACAGATACGCAGTATTTT. This translates into CAWSVLTTDTQYF.

The chain employs TRBV12-5 and TRBJ2-3; TRBD2 matches at 8 bases. Losses at the gene ends were 4 bases for V and 5 bases for J; bases not matched to a gene: 8. The CDR3 consists of 15 residues. The germline V gene has CDR1 LGHNT and CDR2 FRNRAP. CDR3 loop: CASGYPGGDKDTQYF. As DNA, the CDR3 is TGTGCTAGTGGTTACCCCGGGGGGGACAAAGATACGCAGTATTTT. Complete variable domain (other parts from reference TRBV12-5 and TRBJ2-3): DARVTQTPRHKVTEMGQEVTMRCQPILGHNTVFWYRQTMMQGLELLAYFRNRAPLDDSGMPKDRFSAEMPDATLATLKIQPSEPRDSAVYFCASGYPGGDKDTQYFGPGTRLTVL.

The DNA for the CDR3 is TGTGCCAGCAGCTCCGGACAGCTATCACCTAATCAGCCCCAGCATTTT. Amino acids: CASSSGQLSPNQPQHF. The chain recombines TRBV7-2 with TRBJ1-5; perhaps TRBD1 as D (6 bases). This CDR3 has 16 amino acids. V dropped 4 bases and J dropped 4 bases, with 17 bases sitting between them. CDR1 and CDR2 from the germline V gene are SGHTA and FQGNSA.

The genes are TRBV5-4 and TRBJ1-1, with 7 nucleotides matching TRBD1. The V and J ends lost 0 bases and 8 bases, in that order; junction bases with no gene match: 1. Germline V gene lookup returns CDR1 SGHNT and CDR2 YYREEE (reference sequence). The CDR3 runs to 12 residues. DNA for the CDR3: TGTGCCAGCAGCTTGGGCAGGGGGGAAGCTTTCTTT. Protein sequence: CASSLGRGEAFF.

V is TRBV7-2 and J is TRBJ2-2; 8 bases align to TRBD2. This CDR3 comprises 14 residues. CDR1 SGHTA and CDR2 FQGNSA come from the germline V gene. The V and J ends lost 5 bases and 7 bases, in that order; junction bases with no gene match: 6. CDR3: CASSESTSVGELFF. In DNA form, the CDR3 reads TGTGCCAGCAGCGAATCGACTAGCGTCGGGGAGCTGTTTTTT.

V is TRBV7-9 and J is TRBJ2-7; unclear D gene. Germline CDR1 is SEHNR and CDR2 is FQNEAQ (reference sequence). The CDR3 is made up of 13 amino acids. The ends were cut back, 1 base at V and 7 bases at J, with 11 bases in the middle. The chain's CDR3 is CASSLGSIREQYF. The CDR3 DNA reads TGTGCCAGCAGCTTAGGGTCCATCCGGGAGCAGTACTTC. Full variable domain (missing parts from reference TRBV7-9 and TRBJ2-7): DTGVSQNPRHKITKRGQNVTFRCDPISEHNRLYWYRQTLGQGPEFLTYFQNEAQLEKSRLLSDRFSAERPKGSFSTLEIQRTEQGDSAMYLCASSLGSIREQYFGPGTRLTVT.